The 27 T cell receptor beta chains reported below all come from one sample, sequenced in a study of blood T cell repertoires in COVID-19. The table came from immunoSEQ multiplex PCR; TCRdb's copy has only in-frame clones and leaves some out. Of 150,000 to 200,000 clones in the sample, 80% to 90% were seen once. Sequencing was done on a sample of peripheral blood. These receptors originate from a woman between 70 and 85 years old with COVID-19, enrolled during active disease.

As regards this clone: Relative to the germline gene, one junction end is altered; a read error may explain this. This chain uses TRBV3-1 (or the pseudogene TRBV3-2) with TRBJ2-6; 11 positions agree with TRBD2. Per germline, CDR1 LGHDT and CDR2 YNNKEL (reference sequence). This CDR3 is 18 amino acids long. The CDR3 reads CASSQELAGVAGANVLTF. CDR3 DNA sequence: TGTGCCAGCAGTCAAGAACTAGCGGGAGTTGCTGGGGCCAACGTCCTGACTTTC.

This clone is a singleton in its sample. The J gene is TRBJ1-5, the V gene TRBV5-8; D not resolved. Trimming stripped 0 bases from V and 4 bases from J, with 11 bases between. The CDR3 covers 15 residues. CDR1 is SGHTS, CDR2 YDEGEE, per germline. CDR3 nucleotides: TGTGCCAGCAGCTTGGCATCAGGAGGAAATCAGCCCCAGCATTTT. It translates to CASSLASGGNQPQHF.

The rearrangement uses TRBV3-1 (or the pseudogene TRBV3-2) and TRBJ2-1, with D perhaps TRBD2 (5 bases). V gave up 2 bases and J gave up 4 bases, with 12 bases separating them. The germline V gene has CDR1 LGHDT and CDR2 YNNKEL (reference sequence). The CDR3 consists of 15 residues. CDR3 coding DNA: TGTGCCAGCAGCCAAAGGCGGGTAACTTACAATGAGCAGTTCTTC. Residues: CASSQRRVTYNEQFF.

The CDR3 loop reads CASSQTTQYF. For the CDR3, the DNA is TGTGCCAGCAGCCAAACAACCCAGTACTTC. The V call is TRBV3-1 (or the pseudogene TRBV3-2), the J call TRBJ2-5; D call uncertain. The CDR3 totals 10 residues. V was shortened by 2 bases and J by 8 bases, with 3 bases between the two germline ends. The germline V gene has CDR1 LGHDT and CDR2 YNNKEL (reference sequence).

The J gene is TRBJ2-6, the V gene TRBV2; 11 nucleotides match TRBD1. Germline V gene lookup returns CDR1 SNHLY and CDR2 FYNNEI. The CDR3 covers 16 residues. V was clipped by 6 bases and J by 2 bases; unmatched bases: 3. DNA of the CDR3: TGTGCCAGCAGCGGGGACAGGGGGGCTGGGGCCAACGTCCTGACTTTC. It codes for CASSGDRGAGANVLTF.

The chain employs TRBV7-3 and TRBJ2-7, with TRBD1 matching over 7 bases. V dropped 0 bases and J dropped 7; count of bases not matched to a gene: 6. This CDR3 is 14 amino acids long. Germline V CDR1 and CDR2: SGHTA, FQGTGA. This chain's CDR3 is CASSLTGTAAEQYF. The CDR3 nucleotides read TGTGCCAGCAGCTTAACCGGGACAGCTGCTGAGCAGTACTTC.

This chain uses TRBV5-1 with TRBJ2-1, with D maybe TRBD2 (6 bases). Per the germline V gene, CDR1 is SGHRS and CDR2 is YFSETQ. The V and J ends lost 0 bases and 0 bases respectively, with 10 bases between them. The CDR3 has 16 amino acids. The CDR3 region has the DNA TGCGCCAGCAGCTTGGACGGCGGGAACTCCTACAATGAGCAGTTCTTC. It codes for CASSLDGGNSYNEQFF.

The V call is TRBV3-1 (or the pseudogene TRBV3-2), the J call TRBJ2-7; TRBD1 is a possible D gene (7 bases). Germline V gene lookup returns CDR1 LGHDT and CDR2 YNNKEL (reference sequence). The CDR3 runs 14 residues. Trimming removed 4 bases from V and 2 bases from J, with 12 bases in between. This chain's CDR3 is CASSRGTETYEQYF. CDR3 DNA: TGTGCCAGCAGCCGCGGGACAGAGACCTACGAGCAGTACTTC.

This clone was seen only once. CDR3 DNA sequence: TGTGCCAGCAGCCCTCTTGGGACTAGCGGCTCCTACGAGCAGTACTTC. It specifies CASSPLGTSGSYEQYF. This chain connects TRBV14 to TRBJ2-7; the match to TRBD2 covers 11 bases. Losses at the gene ends were 4 bases for V and 0 bases for J; bases not matched to a gene: 5. Germline V lookup: CDR1 SGHDN, CDR2 FVKESK. The CDR3 covers 16 residues. The full variable domain, rest sourced from reference TRBV14 and TRBJ2-7, is EAGVTQFPSHSVIEKGQTVTLRCDPISGHDNLYWYRRVMGKEIKFLLHFVKESKQDESGMPNNRFLAERTGGTYSTLKVQPAELEDSGVYFCASSPLGTSGSYEQYFGPGTRLTVT.

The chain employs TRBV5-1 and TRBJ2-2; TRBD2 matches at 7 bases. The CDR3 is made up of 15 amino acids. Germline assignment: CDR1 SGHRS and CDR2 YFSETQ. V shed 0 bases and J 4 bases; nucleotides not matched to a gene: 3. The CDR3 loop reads CASSLGDYTTGELFF. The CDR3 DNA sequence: TGCGCCAGCAGCTTGGGGGACTATACCACCGGGGAGCTGTTTTTT. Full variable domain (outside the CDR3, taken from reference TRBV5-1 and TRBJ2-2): KAGVTQTPRYLIKTRGQQVTLSCSPISGHRSVSWYQQTPGQGLQFLFEYFSETQRNKGNFPGRFSGRQFSNSRSEMNVSTLELGDSALYLCASSLGDYTTGELFFGEGSRLTVL.

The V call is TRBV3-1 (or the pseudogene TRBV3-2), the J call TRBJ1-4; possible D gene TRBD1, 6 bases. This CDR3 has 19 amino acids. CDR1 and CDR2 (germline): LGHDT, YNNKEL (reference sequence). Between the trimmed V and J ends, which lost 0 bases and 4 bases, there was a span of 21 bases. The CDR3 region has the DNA TGTGCCAGCAGCCAAGATCGCCTACGAGGGGGGGACAATAATGAAAAACTGTTTTTT. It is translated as CASSQDRLRGGDNNEKLFF.

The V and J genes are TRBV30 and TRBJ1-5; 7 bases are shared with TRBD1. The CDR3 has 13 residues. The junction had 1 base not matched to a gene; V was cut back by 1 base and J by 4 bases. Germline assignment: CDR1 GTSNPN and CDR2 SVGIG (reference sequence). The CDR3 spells CAWSDRGNQPQHF. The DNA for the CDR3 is TGTGCCTGGAGTGACAGGGGAAATCAGCCCCAGCATTTT.

The CDR3 nucleotides are TGTGCCAGCAGCTTGGTACTAGCGGGGAACCAAGAGACCCAGTACTTC. It translates to CASSLVLAGNQETQYF. The rearrangement links TRBV5-5 to TRBJ2-5; 10 bases align to TRBD2. The CDR3 is 16 residues long. Trimming cost V 0 bases and J 0 bases; bases outside gene matches: 2. Germline CDR1 is SGHKS and CDR2 is YYEKEE (reference sequence).

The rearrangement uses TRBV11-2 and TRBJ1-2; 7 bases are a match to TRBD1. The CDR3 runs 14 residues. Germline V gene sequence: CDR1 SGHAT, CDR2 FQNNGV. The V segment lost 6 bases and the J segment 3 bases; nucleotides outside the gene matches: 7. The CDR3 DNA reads TGTGCCAGCAGACAAGACAGGGTAGACTATGGCTACACCTTC. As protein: CASRQDRVDYGYTF.

The CDR3 sequence is CASSYSSGKYEQYF. CDR3 bases: TGTGCCAGCAGTTACTCATCCGGTAAATACGAGCAGTACTTC. The gene calls are TRBV6-5 and TRBJ2-7, with D unclear. The CDR3 loop spans 14 amino acids. The ends were cut back, 0 bases at V and 4 bases at J, with 10 bases in the middle. CDR1 and CDR2 from the germline V gene are MNHEY and SVGAGI.

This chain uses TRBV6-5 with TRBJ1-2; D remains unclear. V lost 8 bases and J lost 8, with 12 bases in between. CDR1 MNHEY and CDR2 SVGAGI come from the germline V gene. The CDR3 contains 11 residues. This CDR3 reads CASVGLQGYTF. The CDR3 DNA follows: TGTGCCAGCGTGGGCCTTCAGGGCTACACCTTC.

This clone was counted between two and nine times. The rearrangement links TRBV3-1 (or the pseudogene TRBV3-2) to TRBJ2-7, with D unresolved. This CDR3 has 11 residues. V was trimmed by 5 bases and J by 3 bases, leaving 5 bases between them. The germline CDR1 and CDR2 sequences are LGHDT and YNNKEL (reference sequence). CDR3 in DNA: TGTGCCAGCAGCGGGCTCTACGAGCAGTACTTC. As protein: CASSGLYEQYF.

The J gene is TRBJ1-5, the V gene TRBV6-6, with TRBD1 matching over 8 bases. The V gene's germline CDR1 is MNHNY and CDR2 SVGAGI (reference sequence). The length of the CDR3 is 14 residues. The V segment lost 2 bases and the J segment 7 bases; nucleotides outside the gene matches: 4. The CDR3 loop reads CASSYLTGDQPQHF. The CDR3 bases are TGTGCCAGCAGTTACCTGACAGGGGACCAGCCCCAGCATTTT.

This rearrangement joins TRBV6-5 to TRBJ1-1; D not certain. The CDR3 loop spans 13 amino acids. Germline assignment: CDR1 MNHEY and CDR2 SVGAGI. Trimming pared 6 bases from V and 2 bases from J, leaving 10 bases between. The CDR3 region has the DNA TGTGCCAGCAGCATTCAGACTAACACTGAAGCTTTCTTT. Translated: CASSIQTNTEAFF.

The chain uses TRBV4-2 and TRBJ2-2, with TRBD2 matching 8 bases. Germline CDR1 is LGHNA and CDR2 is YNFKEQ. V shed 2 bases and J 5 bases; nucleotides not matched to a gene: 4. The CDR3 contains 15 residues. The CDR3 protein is CASSQLSGSTGELFF. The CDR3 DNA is TGTGCCAGCAGCCAATTGAGCGGGAGTACCGGGGAGCTGTTTTTT.

In DNA, the CDR3 is TGTGCCAGCAGCTTAGGGCAGGGAAAACTGTTTTTT. This gives the protein CASSLGQGKLFF. The genes are TRBV7-8 and TRBJ1-4, with D perhaps TRBD1 (5 bases). CDR1 and CDR2 from the germline V gene are SGHVS and FQNEAQ. Trimming took 1 base from V and 10 from J, leaving 7 bases between them. CDR3 length: 12 amino acids.

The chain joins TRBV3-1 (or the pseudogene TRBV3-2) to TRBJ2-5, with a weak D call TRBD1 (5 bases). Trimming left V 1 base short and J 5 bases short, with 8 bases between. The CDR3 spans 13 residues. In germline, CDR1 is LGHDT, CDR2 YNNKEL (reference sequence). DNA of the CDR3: TGTGCCAGCAGCCAAGCTGGGGCGGAGACCCAGTACTTC. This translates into CASSQAGAETQYF.

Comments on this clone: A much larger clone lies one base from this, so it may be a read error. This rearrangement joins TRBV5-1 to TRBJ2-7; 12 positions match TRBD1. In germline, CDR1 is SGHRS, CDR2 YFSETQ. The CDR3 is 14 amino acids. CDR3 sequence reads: CASKTGTGGYKQYF. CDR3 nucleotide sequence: TGCGCCAGTAAAACCGGGACAGGGGGCTACAAGCAGTACTTC.

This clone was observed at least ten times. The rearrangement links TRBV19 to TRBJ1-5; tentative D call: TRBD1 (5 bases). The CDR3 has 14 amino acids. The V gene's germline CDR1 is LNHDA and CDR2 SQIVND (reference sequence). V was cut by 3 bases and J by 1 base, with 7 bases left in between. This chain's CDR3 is CASSMYRSNQPQHF. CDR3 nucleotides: TGTGCCAGTAGTATGTACAGGAGCAATCAGCCCCAGCATTTT.

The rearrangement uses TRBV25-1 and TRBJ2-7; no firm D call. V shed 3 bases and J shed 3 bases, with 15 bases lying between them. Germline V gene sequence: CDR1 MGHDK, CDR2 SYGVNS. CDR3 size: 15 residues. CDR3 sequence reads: CASSDSGVRGYEQYF. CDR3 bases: TGTGCCAGCAGTGACTCCGGAGTGCGAGGCTACGAGCAGTACTTC.

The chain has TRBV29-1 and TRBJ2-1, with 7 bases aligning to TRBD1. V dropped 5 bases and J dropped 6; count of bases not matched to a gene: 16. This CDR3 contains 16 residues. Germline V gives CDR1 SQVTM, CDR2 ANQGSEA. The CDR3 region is CSVSSLTGRIGNEQFF. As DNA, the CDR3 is TGCAGCGTTTCGAGCCTGACAGGGCGGATAGGCAATGAGCAGTTCTTC.

Here the CDR3 DNA reads TGTGCCAGCAGTTACCAGGGGTACGAGCAGTACTTC. Translated, it gives CASSYQGYEQYF. The chain joins TRBV6-5 to TRBJ2-7; maybe TRBD1 (6 bases). The CDR3 runs to 12 residues. V was clipped by 2 bases and J by 4 bases, with 6 bases between them. Germline V lookup: CDR1 MNHEY, CDR2 SVGAGI.